This TCR beta chain is from a study of OX40 agonist ivuxolimab in advanced cancers. General notes on the study: Ivuxolimab was an agonistic, fully human IgG2 monoclonal antibody directed against OX40 (CD134), a costimulatory receptor. Intravenous ivuxolimab was administered to patients every 2 weeks at six dose levels: 0.01, 0.1, 0.3, 1.5, 3 and 10 mg/kg. Among the approximately 50 dose-escalation patients, approximately 20 had hepatocellular carcinoma, 15 or so melanoma, 9 renal cell carcinoma and 9 head and neck cancer. In the dose-escalation cohort, 82.7% of patients were male, and the mean age was approximately 64 years, with a range of about 23 to 85. Prior anti-PD-1, anti-PD-L1 or anti-CTLA-4 therapy was permitted, and checkpoint inhibitors had been received by about two fifths of dose-escalation patients. Partial responses occurred in three dose-escalation patients, of whom one had hepatocellular carcinoma and two had cutaneous melanoma. The point of sequencing TCRbeta in the periphery was to test whether ivuxolimab changed TCR sequence diversity and drove clonal T-cell expansion. The paper covers the monotherapy dose-escalation part of the phase I ivuxolimab trial, which included N ≈ 54 patients.

To sequence the TCRbeta CDR3 region, genomic DNA was isolated from the sorted cells. The immunoSEQ Assay was used to sequence the TCRbeta CDR3 regions. TCRdb took this table from immuneACCESS and kept in-frame rearrangements with V and J called. Such tables lack part of the clones; where checked against another copy, unresolved V genes explain under half of the gap, and the rest is unexplained. The sample profile shows roughly 79,000 clones; 92% of them were found once. 0.5% to 0.65% of the sample rests with the top ten. The paper's findings and limits, for the study overall: In the 0.1-3.0 mg/kg groups, partial responders were among the patients with the lowest normalized peripheral clonal expansion, particularly in CD8+ T cells. At doses of 0.1 to 3.0 mg/kg, clonal expansion of both CD4+ and CD8+ blood T cells was observed from baseline to week 6. The antigen specificity of the clonally expanded peripheral T cells was not determined. Low levels of normalized T-cell clonal expansion were also seen in some nonresponding patients. After ivuxolimab, CD8+ T cells had more expanded clones than CD4+ T cells on average.

This clone was picked up a small number of times. Its antigen is unknown. The sample holds no much larger clone one base away, and base qualities are not on file. The trial excluded patients who had a history of autoimmune disease or who were on systemic immunosuppression. Peripheral blood for TCR sequencing was collected from all dose cohorts at baseline, on cycle 4 day 1, and on cycle 7 day 1. Samples were obtained from an open-label, multicenter, first-in-human phase I dose-escalation trial of ivuxolimab. Adults with locally advanced or metastatic melanoma, renal cell, hepatocellular, or head and neck squamous cell carcinoma were enrolled in the trial. Before TCR sequencing, CD4+ T cells and CD8+ T cells were sorted from peripheral blood as separate populations. Taken from the germline V gene, the CDR1 and CDR2 loops are SQVTM and ANQGSEA. Spanning cysteine to phenylalanine, the CDR3 consists of 12 amino acids. Only the CDR3 portion is preserved as DNA: 36 bases, with reading frame beginning at the first base. V drops 3 bases and J drops 4 bases, leaving 9 bases in between.

The V and J genes are TRBV29-1 and TRBJ1-1, with the D gene too uncertain to name. The sequenced sample was CD4+ or CD8+ T cells sorted from blood, obtained in a trial of the OX40 agonist ivuxolimab. This clonotype originated in an adult with an advanced solid tumor such as melanoma, head and neck, liver or kidney cancer. The CDR3 reads as follows: CSVEVLTTEAFF. The DNA sequence is as follows: TGCAGCGTTGAGGTCTTAACCACTGAAGCTTTCTTT. The full variable domain, completed from the reference TRBV29-1 and TRBJ1-1 proteins outside the CDR3, reads SAVISQKPSRDICQRGTSLTIQCQVDSQVTMMFWYRQQPGQSLTLIATANQGSEATYESGFVIDKFPISRPNLTFSTLTVSNMSPEDSSIYLCSVEVLTTEAFFGQGTRLTVV.